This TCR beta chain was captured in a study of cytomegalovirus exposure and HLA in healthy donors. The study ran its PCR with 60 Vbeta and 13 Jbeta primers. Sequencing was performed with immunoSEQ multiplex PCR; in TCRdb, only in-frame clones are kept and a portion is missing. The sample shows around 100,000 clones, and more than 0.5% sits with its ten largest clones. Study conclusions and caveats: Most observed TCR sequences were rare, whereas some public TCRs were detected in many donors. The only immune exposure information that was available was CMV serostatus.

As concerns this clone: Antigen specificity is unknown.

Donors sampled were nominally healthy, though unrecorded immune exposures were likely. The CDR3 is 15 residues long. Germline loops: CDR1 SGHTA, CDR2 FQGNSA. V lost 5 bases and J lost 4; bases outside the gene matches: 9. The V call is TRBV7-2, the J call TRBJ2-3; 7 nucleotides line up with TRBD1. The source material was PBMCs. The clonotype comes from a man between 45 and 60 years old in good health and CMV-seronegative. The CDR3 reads CASSPRTGSPDTQYF. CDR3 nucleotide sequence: TGTGCCAGCAGCCCACGGACAGGCTCCCCAGATACGCAGTATTTT.